A selection of T cell receptor beta chains follows, all from one sample in a study of shared clonotypes between healthy human individuals. Method: immunoSEQ multiplex PCR; TCRdb's copy keeps in-frame clones and lacks some. The data contain around 2,000,000 clones, 90% to 95% of them seen just once; the ten biggest clones take up about 1.5%. The sequenced sample consisted of naive CD8+ T cells from PBMCs. The source of these receptors is a man between 18 and 35 years old in good health. Some clones in this sample may be carry-over from other donors' samples. CDR3s include the opening cysteine and the closing phenylalanine or tryptophan. D genes are given only for firm matches. Size values are once, few and many counts, or a class for expanded clones, and some rows have none.

j_call | clone_size | d_call | v_call | cdr3_aa | cdr3_nt
TRBJ1-1 | once | - | TRBV7-9 | CASKNGSNTEAFF | TGTGCCAGCAAGAACGGCTCGAACACTGAAGCTTTCTTT
TRBJ2-2 | - | - | TRBV4-1 | CASSRGFTGELFF | TGCGCCAGCAGCCGAGGCTTTACCGGGGAGCTGTTTTTT
TRBJ2-7 | - | - | TRBV19 | CASSRYPGEQYF | TGTGCCAGTAGCCGATACCCCGGAGAGCAGTACTTC
TRBJ1-1 | once | - | TRBV28 | CASSLNGALNTEAFF | TGTGCCAGCAGTTTAAATGGGGCCCTGAACACTGAAGCTTTCTTT
TRBJ2-5 | - | TRBD2 | TRBV4-1 | CASSSRTSGRIQETQYF | TGCGCCAGCAGCTCCCGGACTAGCGGGAGGATCCAAGAGACCCAGTACTTC
TRBJ2-7 | - | - | TRBV2 | CAGTGTGFDEQYF | TGTGCCGGCACCGGGACTGGTTTTGACGAGCAGTACTTC
TRBJ2-5 | - | - | TRBV6-5 | CASSQKPEETQYF | TGTGCCAGCAGTCAAAAGCCTGAAGAGACCCAGTACTTC
TRBJ2-1 | - | TRBD2 | TRBV28 | CASSPLLGLSTNEQFF | TGTGCCAGCAGTCCCCTCTTGGGACTATCGACCAATGAGCAGTTCTTC
TRBJ2-7 | - | - | TRBV6-5 | CASSYSAGTAWYEQYF | TGTGCCAGCAGTTACTCGGCAGGGACTGCATGGTACGAGCAGTACTTC
TRBJ2-5 | - | TRBD2 | TRBV4-1 | CASSQDWASGWETQYF | TGCGCCAGCAGCCAAGATTGGGCTAGCGGGTGGGAGACCCAGTACTTC
TRBJ2-1 | - | - | TRBV19 | CASSADSYNEQFF | TGTGCCAGTAGTGCCGACAGTTACAATGAGCAGTTCTTC
TRBJ2-7 | - | - | TRBV11-2 | CASSTGARYEQYF | TGTGCCAGCAGCACGGGAGCTAGATACGAGCAGTACTTC
TRBJ2-1 | - | TRBD2 | TRBV29-1 | CSGMAGGQGNEQFF | TGCAGCGGTATGGCGGGAGGCCAAGGCAATGAGCAGTTCTTC
TRBJ2-7 | - | - | TRBV28 | CASSPITPGRGLNEQYF | TGTGCCAGCAGTCCAATAACACCGGGACGGGGCCTCAACGAGCAGTACTTC
TRBJ2-7 | - | - | TRBV10-3 | CAIRKEPTYEQYF | TGTGCCATCAGGAAGGAGCCGACCTACGAGCAGTACTTC
TRBJ2-1 | - | - | TRBV7-9 | CASSGVVGPPGGEQFF | TGTGCCAGCAGCGGTGTAGTGGGGCCCCCCGGGGGTGAGCAGTTCTTC
TRBJ2-7 | - | - | TRBV15 | CATSRRRTVSYEQYF | TGTGCCACCAGCAGGCGACGGACAGTCTCCTACGAGCAGTACTTC
TRBJ2-7 | - | TRBD2 | TRBV28 | CASSIFSGRGLYEQYF | TGTGCCAGCAGTATCTTTAGCGGGAGAGGCCTTTACGAGCAGTACTTC
TRBJ2-7 | - | - | TRBV19 | CASSSVTYEQYF | TGTGCCAGTAGTAGCGTGACCTACGAGCAGTACTTC
TRBJ1-5 | - | - | TRBV27 | CASSWETNQPQHF | TGTGCCAGCAGTTGGGAGACCAATCAGCCCCAGCATTTT
TRBJ2-7 | once | - | TRBV5-1 | CASNSGNNYEQYF | TGCGCCAGCAATTCTGGGAATAACTACGAGCAGTACTTC
TRBJ2-3 | - | - | TRBV27 | CASSPFRAVTSTDTQYF | TGTGCCAGCAGTCCCTTTAGAGCGGTAACTAGCACAGATACGCAGTATTTT
TRBJ2-1 | - | - | TRBV7-2 | CASSSWQGEGLNEQFF | TGTGCCAGCAGCTCCTGGCAGGGGGAGGGACTCAATGAGCAGTTCTTC
TRBJ2-7 | - | - | TRBV27 | CASSPEDGTYEQYF | TGTGCCAGCAGTCCAGAGGACGGCACCTACGAGCAGTACTTC
TRBJ1-1 | - | TRBD1 | TRBV12-5 | CASGLATGVRNTEAFF | TGTGCTAGTGGTTTGGCGACAGGGGTGAGGAACACTGAAGCTTTCTTT
TRBJ2-7 | few | - | TRBV27 | CASSSYEQYF | TGTGCCAGCAGTTCCTACGAGCAGTACTTC
TRBJ1-1 | few | - | TRBV9 | CASSFSGGPGGTEAFF | TGTGCCAGCAGCTTCAGTGGGGGACCTGGGGGCACTGAAGCTTTCTTT
TRBJ2-2 | - | - | TRBV19 | CASRPGNTGELFF | TGTGCCAGTAGACCAGGGAACACCGGGGAGCTGTTTTTT
TRBJ2-7 | - | - | TRBV27 | CASSQSGTSYEQYF | TGTGCCAGCAGTCAATCCGGGACCTCTTACGAGCAGTACTTC
TRBJ2-4 | - | - | TRBV11-2 | CASSVRKWAEDIQYF | TGTGCCAGCAGCGTGCGTAAATGGGCGGAGGACATTCAGTACTTC
TRBJ2-3 | once | - | TRBV15 | CATRTGTSSTDTQYF | TGTGCCACCAGGACCGGGACAAGCAGCACAGATACGCAGTATTTT
TRBJ1-1 | once | - | TRBV30 | CAWRENTEAFF | TGTGCCTGGCGGGAGAACACTGAAGCTTTCTTT
TRBJ1-5 | - | - | TRBV19 | CRYQPQHF | TGTAGGTATCAGCCCCAGCATTTT
TRBJ2-7 | - | - | TRBV27 | CASGWTDRYEQYF | TGTGCCAGCGGGTGGACGGATCGCTACGAGCAGTACTTC
TRBJ1-1 | - | - | TRBV4-2 | CASSQEGVRAEAFF | TGTGCCAGCAGCCAAGAAGGGGTACGGGCTGAAGCTTTCTTT
TRBJ2-1 | - | - | TRBV6-1 | CASSEDGGSSYNEQFF | TGTGCCAGCAGTGAAGATGGGGGGAGCTCCTACAATGAGCAGTTCTTC
TRBJ1-2 | few | - | TRBV2 | CASSDPSRGDYGYTF | TGTGCCAGCAGTGACCCCTCTCGGGGGGACTATGGCTACACCTTC
TRBJ2-7 | - | - | TRBV15 | CATSREAGSTEQYF | TGTGCCACCAGCAGAGAGGCAGGGTCAACCGAGCAGTACTTC
TRBJ1-2 | - | - | TRBV11-2 | CASSNTDGFQMGGYTF | TGTGCCAGCAGCAACACCGACGGTTTCCAGATGGGCGGCTACACCTTC
TRBJ2-5 | - | - | TRBV7-2 | CASSPKGRQETQYF | TGTGCCAGCAGCCCTAAGGGGAGACAAGAGACCCAGTACTTC
TRBJ2-1 | - | TRBD2 | TRBV7-2 | CASSLAPAGGVSYNEQFF | TGTGCCAGCAGCTTAGCGCCGGCGGGAGGGGTCTCCTACAATGAGCAGTTCTTC
TRBJ1-1 | - | - | TRBV5-6 | CASSLARVEAFF | TGTGCCAGCAGCTTGGCCCGAGTTGAAGCTTTCTTT